Given below is one TCR beta chain in context. CDR1 and CDR2 (germline): MNHEY, SVGAGI. Between the trimmed V and J ends, which lost 3 bases and 3 bases, there was a span of 12 bases. The CDR3 is made up of 15 amino acids. As handled by the study authors: Amplifying reference gene primers gave estimates of nucleated cell counts. The assay was immunoSEQ multiplex PCR, and TCRdb's table has in-frame clones only and misses some. V, J and clone size are taken as reported in that table, and D and trimming were inferred from the DNA itself. This sample has around 200,000 clones, with 70% to 90% found just once. The source of the sample is a study of blood T cell repertoires in COVID-19. Looking at the study overall: COVID-19 samples collected from the United States, Italy and Spain covered acute and convalescent phases. Sources were T cells, B-cell-depleted T cells, or PBMCs; the material itself was cDNA or gDNA.

The V gene is TRBV6-5, the J gene TRBJ1-5, with D possibly matching TRBD1 (5 bases). Sequencing input: peripheral blood. The sequence came from a middle-aged man with active or convalescent COVID-19. The CDR3 nucleotides are TGTGCCAGCAGTTATCAGGGAGGTTCCAATCAGCCCCAGCATTTT. Translating gives CASSYQGGSNQPQHF.